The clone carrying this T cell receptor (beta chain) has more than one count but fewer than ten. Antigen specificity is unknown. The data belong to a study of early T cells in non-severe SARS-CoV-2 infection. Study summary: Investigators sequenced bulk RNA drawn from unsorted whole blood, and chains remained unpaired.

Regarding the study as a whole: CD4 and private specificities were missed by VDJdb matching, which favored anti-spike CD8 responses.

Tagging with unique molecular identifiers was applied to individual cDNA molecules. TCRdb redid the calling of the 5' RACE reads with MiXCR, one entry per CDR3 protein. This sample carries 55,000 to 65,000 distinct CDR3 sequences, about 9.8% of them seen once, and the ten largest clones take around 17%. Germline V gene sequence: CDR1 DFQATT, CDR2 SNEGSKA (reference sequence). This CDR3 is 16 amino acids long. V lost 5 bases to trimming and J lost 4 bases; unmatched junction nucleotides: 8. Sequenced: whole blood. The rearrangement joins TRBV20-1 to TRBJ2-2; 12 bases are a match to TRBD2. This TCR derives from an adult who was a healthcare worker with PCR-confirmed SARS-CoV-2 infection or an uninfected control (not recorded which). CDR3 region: CSAGQTSGSFTGELFF. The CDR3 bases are TGCAGTGCTGGGCAGACTAGCGGGAGTTTCACCGGGGAGCTGTTTTTT.